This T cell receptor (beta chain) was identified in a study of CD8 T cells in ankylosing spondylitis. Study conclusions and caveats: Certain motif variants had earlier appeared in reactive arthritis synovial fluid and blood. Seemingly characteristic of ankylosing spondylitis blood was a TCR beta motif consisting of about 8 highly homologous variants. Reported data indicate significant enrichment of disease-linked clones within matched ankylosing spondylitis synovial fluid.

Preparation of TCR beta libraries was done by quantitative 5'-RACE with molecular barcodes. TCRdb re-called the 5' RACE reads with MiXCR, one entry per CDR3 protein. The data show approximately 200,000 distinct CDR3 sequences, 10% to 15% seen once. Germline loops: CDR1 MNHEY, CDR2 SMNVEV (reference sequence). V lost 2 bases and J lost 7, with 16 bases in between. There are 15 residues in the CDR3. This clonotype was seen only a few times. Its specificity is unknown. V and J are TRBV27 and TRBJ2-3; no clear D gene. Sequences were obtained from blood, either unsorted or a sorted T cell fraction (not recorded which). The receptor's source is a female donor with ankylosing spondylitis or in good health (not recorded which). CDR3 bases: TGTGCCAGCAGTTTACGGCGGTCTTCTACAAATACGCAGTATTTT. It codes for CASSLRRSSTNTQYF.